What follows is one T cell receptor beta chain and its context. Its target is unknown. This entry is derived from a study of T cell clones after liver transplantation. Turning to the study itself: HCV positivity affected three of eight recipients; the rest lacked autoimmune or viral indications. Draws occurred before transplant, before withdrawal, and after complete or failed withdrawal. Study-wide points: Migration into the graft, not deletion, may explain lost graft donor-reactive T cells.

Sorting of unstimulated PBMCs yielded separate CD3+CD4+ and CD3+CD8+ fractions. Method: immunoSEQ multiplex PCR; TCRdb's copy keeps in-frame clones and lacks some. The sample holds about 120,000 clones, approximately 90% seen once. This TCR derives from a human patient who received a liver transplant. Some T cells may be supplied by the graft donor. The specimen was CD4+ T cells from blood, collected 12 months after liver transplant.

CDR3 nucleotide sequence: TGTGCCAGCAGCAGGAGGGTGACCACCGGGGAGCTGTTTTTT. Protein: CASSRRVTTGELFF. The chain links TRBV11-2 to TRBJ2-2; TRBD2 is a possible D gene (6 bases). CDR1 SGHAT and CDR2 FQNNGV come from the germline V gene. Trimming removed 5 bases from V and 4 bases from J, with 11 bases in between. This CDR3 has 14 residues.